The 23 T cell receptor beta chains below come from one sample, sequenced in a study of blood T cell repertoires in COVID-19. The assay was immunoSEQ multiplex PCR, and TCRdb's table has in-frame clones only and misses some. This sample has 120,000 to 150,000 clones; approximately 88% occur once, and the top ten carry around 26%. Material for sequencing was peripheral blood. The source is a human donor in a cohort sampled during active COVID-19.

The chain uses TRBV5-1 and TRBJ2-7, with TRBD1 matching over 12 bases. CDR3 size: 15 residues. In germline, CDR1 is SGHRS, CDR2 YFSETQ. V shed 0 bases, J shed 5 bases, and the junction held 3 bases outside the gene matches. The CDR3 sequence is CASSLVGQGADEQYF. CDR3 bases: TGCGCCAGCAGCTTGGTGGGACAGGGGGCCGACGAGCAGTACTTC.

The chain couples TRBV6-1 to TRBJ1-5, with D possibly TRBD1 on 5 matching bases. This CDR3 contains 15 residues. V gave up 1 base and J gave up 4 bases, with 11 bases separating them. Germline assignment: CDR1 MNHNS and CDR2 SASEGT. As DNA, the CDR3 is TGTGCCAGCAGTGAAGTGGCCCAGGGTAATCAGCCCCAGCATTTT. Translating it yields CASSEVAQGNQPQHF.

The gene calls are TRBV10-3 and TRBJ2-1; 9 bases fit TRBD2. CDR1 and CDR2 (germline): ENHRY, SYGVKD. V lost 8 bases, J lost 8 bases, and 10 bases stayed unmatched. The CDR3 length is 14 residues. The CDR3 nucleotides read TGTGCCATCGGAGGCGGGGGGGCCGGAGATGAGCAGTTCTTC. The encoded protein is CAIGGGGAGDEQFF.

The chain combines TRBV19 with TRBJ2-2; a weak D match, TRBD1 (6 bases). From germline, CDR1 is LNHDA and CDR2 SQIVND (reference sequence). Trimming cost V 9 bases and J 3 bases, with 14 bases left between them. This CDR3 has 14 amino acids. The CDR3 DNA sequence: TGTGCCAGCACCGGGCAGGGGTACACCGGGGAGCTGTTTTTT. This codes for CASTGQGYTGELFF.

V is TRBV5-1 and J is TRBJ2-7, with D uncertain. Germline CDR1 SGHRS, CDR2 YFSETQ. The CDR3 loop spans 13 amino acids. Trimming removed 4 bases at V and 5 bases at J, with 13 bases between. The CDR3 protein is CASSPMAGHEQYF. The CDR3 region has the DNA TGCGCCAGCAGCCCAATGGCTGGCCACGAGCAGTACTTC. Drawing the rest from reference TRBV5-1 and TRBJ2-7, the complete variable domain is KAGVTQTPRYLIKTRGQQVTLSCSPISGHRSVSWYQQTPGQGLQFLFEYFSETQRNKGNFPGRFSGRQFSNSRSEMNVSTLELGDSALYLCASSPMAGHEQYFGPGTRLTVT.

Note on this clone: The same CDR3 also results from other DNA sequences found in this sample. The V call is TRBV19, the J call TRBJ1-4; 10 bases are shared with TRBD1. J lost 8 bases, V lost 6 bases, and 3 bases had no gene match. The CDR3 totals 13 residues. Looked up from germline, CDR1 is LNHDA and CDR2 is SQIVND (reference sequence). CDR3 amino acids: CASRDRGQEKLFF. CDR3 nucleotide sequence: TGTGCCAGTAGAGACAGGGGGCAAGAAAAACTGTTTTTT.

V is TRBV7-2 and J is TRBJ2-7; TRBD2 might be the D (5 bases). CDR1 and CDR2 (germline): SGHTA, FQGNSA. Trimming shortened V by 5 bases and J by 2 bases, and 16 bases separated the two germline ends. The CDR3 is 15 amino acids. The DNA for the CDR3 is TGTGCCAGCAGCCCGCGCGGGCCCACGGCCTACGAGCAGTACTTC. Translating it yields CASSPRGPTAYEQYF.

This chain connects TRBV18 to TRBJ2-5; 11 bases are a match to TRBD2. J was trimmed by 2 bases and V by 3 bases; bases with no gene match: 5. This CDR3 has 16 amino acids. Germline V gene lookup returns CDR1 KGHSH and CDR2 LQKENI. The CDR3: CASSPRLAGPQETQYF. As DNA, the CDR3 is TGTGCCAGCTCACCTCGACTAGCGGGGCCTCAAGAGACCCAGTACTTC.

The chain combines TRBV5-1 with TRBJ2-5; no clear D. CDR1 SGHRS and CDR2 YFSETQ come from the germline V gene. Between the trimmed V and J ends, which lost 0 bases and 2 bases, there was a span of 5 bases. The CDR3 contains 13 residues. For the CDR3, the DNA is TGCGCCAGCAGCTTGGACAGACAAGAGACCCAGTACTTC. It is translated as CASSLDRQETQYF.

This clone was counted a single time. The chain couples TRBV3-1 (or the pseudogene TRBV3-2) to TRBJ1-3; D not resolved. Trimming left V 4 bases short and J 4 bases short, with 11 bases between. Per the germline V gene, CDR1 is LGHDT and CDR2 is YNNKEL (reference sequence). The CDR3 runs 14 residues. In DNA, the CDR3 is TGTGCCAGCAGCCCAGCAGGTTCGGGAAACACCATATATTTT. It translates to CASSPAGSGNTIYF.

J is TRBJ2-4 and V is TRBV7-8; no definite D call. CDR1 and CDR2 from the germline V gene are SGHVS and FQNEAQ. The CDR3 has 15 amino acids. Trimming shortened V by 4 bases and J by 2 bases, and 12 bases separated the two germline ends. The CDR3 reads CASSSREAPKNIQYF. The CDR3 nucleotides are TGTGCCAGCAGCTCCAGAGAGGCCCCCAAAAACATTCAGTACTTC.

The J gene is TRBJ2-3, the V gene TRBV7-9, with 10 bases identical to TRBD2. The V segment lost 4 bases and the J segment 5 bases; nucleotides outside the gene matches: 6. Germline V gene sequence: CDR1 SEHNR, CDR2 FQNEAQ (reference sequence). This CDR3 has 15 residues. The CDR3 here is CASSSLAGAVDTQYF. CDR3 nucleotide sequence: TGTGCCAGCAGCTCCCTAGCGGGGGCGGTAGATACGCAGTATTTT.

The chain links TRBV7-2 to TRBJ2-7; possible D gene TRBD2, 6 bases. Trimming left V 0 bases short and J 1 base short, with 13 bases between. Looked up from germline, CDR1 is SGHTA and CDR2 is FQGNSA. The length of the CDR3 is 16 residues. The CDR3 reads CASSLALGGKSYEQYF. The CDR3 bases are TGTGCCAGCAGCTTAGCGCTGGGCGGGAAGTCCTACGAGCAGTACTTC.

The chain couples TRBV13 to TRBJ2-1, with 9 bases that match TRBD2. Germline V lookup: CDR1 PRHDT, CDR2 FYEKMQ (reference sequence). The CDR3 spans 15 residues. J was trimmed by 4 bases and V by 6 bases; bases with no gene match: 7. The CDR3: CASRLRGGLYNEQFF. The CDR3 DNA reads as TGTGCCAGCAGGTTGCGGGGGGGGCTTTACAATGAGCAGTTCTTC.

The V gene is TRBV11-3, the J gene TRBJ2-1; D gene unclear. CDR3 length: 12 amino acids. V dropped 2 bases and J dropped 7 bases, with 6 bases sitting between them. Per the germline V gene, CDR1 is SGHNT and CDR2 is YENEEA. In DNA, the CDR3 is TGTGCCAGCAGCTTAACTAATAATGAGCAGTTCTTC. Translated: CASSLTNNEQFF.

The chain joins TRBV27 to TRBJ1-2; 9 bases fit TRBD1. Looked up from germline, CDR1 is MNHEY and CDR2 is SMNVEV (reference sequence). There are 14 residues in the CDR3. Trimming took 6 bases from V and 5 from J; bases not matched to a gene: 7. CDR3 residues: CASSPATGGYGYTF. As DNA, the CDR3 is TGTGCCAGCAGCCCTGCGACAGGGGGGTATGGCTACACCTTC.

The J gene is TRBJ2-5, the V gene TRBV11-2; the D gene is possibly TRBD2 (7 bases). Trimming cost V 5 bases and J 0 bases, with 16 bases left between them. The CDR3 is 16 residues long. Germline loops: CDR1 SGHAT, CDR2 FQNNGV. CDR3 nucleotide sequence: TGTGCCAGCAGCCTTGGTAGGGGGGGCTACCAAGAGACCCAGTACTTC. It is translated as CASSLGRGGYQETQYF.

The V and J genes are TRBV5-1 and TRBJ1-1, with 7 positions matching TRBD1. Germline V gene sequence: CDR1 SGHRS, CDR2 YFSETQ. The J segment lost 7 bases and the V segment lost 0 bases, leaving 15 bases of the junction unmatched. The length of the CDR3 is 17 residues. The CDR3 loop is CASSLARSGQPEFEAFF. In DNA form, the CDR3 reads TGCGCCAGCAGCTTGGCGAGGTCGGGACAGCCCGAATTTGAAGCTTTCTTT. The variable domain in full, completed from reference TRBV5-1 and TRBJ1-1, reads KAGVTQTPRYLIKTRGQQVTLSCSPISGHRSVSWYQQTPGQGLQFLFEYFSETQRNKGNFPGRFSGRQFSNSRSEMNVSTLELGDSALYLCASSLARSGQPEFEAFFGQGTRLTVV.

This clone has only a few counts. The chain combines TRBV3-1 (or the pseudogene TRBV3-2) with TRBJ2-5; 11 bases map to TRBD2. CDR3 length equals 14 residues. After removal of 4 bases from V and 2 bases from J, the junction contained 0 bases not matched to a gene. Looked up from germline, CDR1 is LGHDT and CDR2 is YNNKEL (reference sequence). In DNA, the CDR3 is TGTGCCAGCAGCCTAGCGGGGGGGCAAGAGACCCAGTACTTC. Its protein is CASSLAGGQETQYF.

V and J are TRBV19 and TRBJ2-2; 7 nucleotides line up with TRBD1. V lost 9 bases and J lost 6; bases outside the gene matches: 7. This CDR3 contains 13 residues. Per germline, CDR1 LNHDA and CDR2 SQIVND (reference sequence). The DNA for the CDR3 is TGTGCCAGCCGCCCAGGGGGTCCCGGGGAGCTGTTTTTT. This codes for CASRPGGPGELFF.

The CDR3 spells CASSPGTLGNTEAFF. CDR3 sequence (DNA): TGTGCCAGCAGCCCCGGGACACTGGGGAACACTGAAGCTTTCTTT. The gene calls are TRBV3-1 (or the pseudogene TRBV3-2) and TRBJ1-1; TRBD1 might be the D (6 bases). The CDR3 spans 15 residues. Germline CDR1 and CDR2: LGHDT and YNNKEL (reference sequence). V was cut by 4 bases and J by 1 base, with 13 bases left in between.

CDR3 bases: TGTGCCAGCAGCCAAGGGGGGCAGGGTACATATGGCTACACCTTC. Translation: CASSQGGQGTYGYTF. The chain employs TRBV4-2 and TRBJ1-2; TRBD1 is a possible D gene (6 bases). The CDR3 runs to 15 residues. Germline-derived CDR1 and CDR2 are LGHNA and YNFKEQ. V lost 1 base and J lost 5, with 14 bases in between.

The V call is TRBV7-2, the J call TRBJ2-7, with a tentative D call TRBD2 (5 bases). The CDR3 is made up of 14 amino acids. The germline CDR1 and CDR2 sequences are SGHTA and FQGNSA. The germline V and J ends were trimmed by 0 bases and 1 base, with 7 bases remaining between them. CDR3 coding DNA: TGTGCCAGCAGCTTAGCCGGAGGTTCCTACGAGCAGTACTTC. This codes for CASSLAGGSYEQYF.